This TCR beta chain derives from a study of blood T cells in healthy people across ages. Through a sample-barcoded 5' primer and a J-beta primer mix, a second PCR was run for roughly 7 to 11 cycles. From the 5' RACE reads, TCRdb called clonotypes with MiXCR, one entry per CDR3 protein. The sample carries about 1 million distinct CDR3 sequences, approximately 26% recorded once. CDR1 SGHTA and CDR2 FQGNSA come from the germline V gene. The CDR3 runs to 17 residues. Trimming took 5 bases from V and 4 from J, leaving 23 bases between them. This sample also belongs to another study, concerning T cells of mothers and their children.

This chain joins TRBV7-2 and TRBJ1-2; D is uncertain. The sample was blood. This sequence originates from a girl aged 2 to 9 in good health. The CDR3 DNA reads TGTGCCAGCAGCGAACAATCGGGCAGCATAGTAACCTATGGCTACACCTTC. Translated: CASSEQSGSIVTYGYTF.